This TCR beta chain was retrieved from a study of brain metastases from non-small cell lung cancer. Using immunoSEQ multiplex PCR, the repertoire was profiled, and TCRdb retains in-frame clones only, with some absent. The data hold 1,500 to 2,000 clones, with just over 90% observed a single time. This CDR3 spans 15 amino acids. CDR1 ENHRY and CDR2 SYGVKD come from the germline V gene. Germline trimming cut 3 bases from V and 3 bases from J; bases unmatched to any gene: 1. Study-level results: Compared with primary tumors, brain metastases showed less T-cell infiltration. TCR repertoires overlapped largely between brain metastases and matched primaries. Compared with their matched primary tumors, around 60% of brain metastases showed expanded T-cell clones.

With respect to this clone: Its antigen remains unidentified.

The sequenced sample was tissue from a brain metastasis. This chain connects TRBV10-3 to TRBJ1-6, with TRBD1 matching 8 bases. The clonotype comes from a donor older than 35 with non-small cell lung cancer. CDR3 amino acids: CAISEGQGYNSPLHF. In DNA form, the CDR3 reads TGTGCCATCAGTGAAGGACAGGGCTATAATTCACCCCTCCACTTT.